This T cell receptor beta chain was sequenced during a study of sequential checkpoint blockade in melanoma. Overall study context: Patients were randomized 1:1 to nivolumab-then-ipilimumab or ipilimumab-then-nivolumab first-line. Both treatment sequences were followed by maintenance nivolumab.

The CDR3 totals 16 residues. The germline V gene encodes CDR1 SGHAT and CDR2 FQNNGV. Assay: immunoSEQ multiplex PCR; the TCRdb copy retains only in-frame clones and omits some. The data show 9,500 to 13,000 clones, approximately 71% seen once. As for treatment: randomized to nivolumab then ipilimumab (arm A) or the reverse (arm B). From thawed PBMCs, live CD3+CD8+ cells negative for CD19 and CD56 were sorted. A word on this clone: The junction departs from the called germline gene at one end, perhaps through a read error.

The chain links TRBV11-2 to TRBJ2-1, with 7 bases lining up with TRBD2. This sample comprised CD8+ T cells sorted from blood (inferred from file names), obtained from a patient given nivolumab and ipilimumab in sequence. This receptor was obtained from a human donor with melanoma. CDR3 loop: CASSQATGGTYNEQFF. CDR3 nucleotide sequence: TGCGCCAGCAGCCAAGCTACGGGGGGAACCTACAATGAGCAGTTCTTC. Variable domain in full (rest from reference TRBV11-2 and TRBJ2-1): EAGVAQSPRYKIIEKRQSVAFWCNPISGHATLYWYQQILGQGPKLLIQFQNNGVVDDSQLPKDRFSAERLKGVDSTLKIQPAKLEDSAVYLCASSQATGGTYNEQFFGPGTRLTVL.